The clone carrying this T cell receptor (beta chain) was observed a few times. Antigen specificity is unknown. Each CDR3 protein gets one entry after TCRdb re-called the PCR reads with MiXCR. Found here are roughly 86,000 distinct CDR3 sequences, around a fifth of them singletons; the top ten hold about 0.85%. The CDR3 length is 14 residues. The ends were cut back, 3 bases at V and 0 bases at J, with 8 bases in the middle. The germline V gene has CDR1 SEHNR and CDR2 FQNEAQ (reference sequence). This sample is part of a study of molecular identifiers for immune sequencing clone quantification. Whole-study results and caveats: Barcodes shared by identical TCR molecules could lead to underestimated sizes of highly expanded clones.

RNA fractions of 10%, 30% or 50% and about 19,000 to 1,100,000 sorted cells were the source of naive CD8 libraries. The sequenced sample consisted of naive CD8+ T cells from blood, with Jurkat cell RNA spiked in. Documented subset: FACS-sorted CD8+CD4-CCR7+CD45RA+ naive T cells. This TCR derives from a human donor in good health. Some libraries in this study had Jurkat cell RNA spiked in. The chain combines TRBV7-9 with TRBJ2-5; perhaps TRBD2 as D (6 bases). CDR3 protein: CASSFREYQETQYF. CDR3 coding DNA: TGTGCCAGCAGCTTCCGGGAGTACCAAGAGACCCAGTACTTC.